This T cell receptor (beta chain) emerged from a study of long-term antiretroviral therapy in people with HIV. In regard to this clone: The target antigen is unknown.

Germline CDR1 reads SGHNT; CDR2 reads YYREEE (reference sequence). V gave up 4 bases and J gave up 5 bases; unmatched junction bases: 6. The CDR3 consists of 15 residues. Regarding the study as a whole: Upon ART, diversity increased but remained lower than transplant donor controls. The repertoire was dominated at all time points by clones expanded before ART.

Run at survey level, the immunoSEQ assay was version v3.0. The repertoire was sequenced with immunoSEQ multiplex PCR; TCRdb's copy has only in-frame clones and lacks some. The table records fewer than 45,000 clones, 90% to 95% of them present only once. The TCR sequence derives from a woman aged 45-60 years with HIV. The chain joins TRBV5-4 to TRBJ2-3, with 11 bases lining up with TRBD2. Sequenced material: unsorted PBMCs, taken 3.7 years after starting antiretroviral therapy. CDR3 nucleotides: TGTGCCAGCAGCGATACTAGCGGGGGAAGAGATACGCAGTATTTT. It yields the protein CASSDTSGGRDTQYF.